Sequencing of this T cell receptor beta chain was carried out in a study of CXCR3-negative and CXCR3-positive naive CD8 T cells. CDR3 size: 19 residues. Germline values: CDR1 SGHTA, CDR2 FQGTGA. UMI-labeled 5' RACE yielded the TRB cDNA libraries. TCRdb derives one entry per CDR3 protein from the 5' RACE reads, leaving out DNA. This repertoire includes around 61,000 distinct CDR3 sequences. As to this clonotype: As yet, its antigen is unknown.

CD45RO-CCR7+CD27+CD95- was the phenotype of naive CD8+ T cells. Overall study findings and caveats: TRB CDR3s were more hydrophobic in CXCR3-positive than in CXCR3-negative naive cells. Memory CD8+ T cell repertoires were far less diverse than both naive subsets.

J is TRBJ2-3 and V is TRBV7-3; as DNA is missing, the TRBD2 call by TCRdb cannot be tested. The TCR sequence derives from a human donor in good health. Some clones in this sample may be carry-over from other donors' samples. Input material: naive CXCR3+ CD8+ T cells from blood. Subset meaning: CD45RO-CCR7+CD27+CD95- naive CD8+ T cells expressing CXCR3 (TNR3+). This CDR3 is CASSLFSPGLAGAADTQYF.